What follows are 32 T cell receptor beta chains derived from one specimen sequenced in a study of T cell responses to AZD1222 COVID-19 vaccine. The data were produced by immunoSEQ multiplex PCR, yet TCRdb's version contains in-frame clones alone and is incomplete. The profile shows approximately 150,000 clones, 80% to 95% of them singletons. The sequenced sample was peripheral blood, obtained on day 0 of AZD1222 vaccination. These receptors all come from an adult in good health.

This clone was seen at least ten times. The chain carries TRBV28 and TRBJ2-5, with 9 bases aligning to TRBD2. CDR1 is MDHEN and CDR2 is SYDVKM in the germline V gene. After removal of 3 bases from V and 2 bases from J, the junction contained 7 bases not matched to a gene. The CDR3 extends over 16 amino acids. The CDR3 here is CASSFPAGGLQETQYF. CDR3 DNA: TGTGCCAGCAGTTTTCCGGCGGGGGGGCTTCAAGAGACCCAGTACTTC.

The genes are TRBV12-3 or TRBV12-4 and TRBJ1-1, with D possibly TRBD1 on 5 matching bases. Trimming took off 8 bases at V and 7 bases at J, with 14 bases between the two ends. This CDR3 comprises 12 residues. In nucleotides, the CDR3 is TGTGCCAGCGTGGGGCAGGGTGATGAAGCTTTCTTT. Translated: CASVGQGDEAFF.

The V and J genes are TRBV7-9 and TRBJ1-4; TRBD1 is a possible D gene (6 bases). This CDR3 region has 14 residues. V was cut by 5 bases and J by 8 bases, with 15 bases left in between. CDR1 and CDR2 from the germline V gene are SEHNR and FQNEAQ (reference sequence). The CDR3 spells CASSLREGGEKLFF. CDR3 in DNA: TGTGCCAGCAGCCTTCGGGAAGGGGGGGAAAAACTGTTTTTT.

This chain connects TRBV18 to TRBJ2-1; D gene ambiguous. Trimming shortened V by 0 bases and J by 10 bases, and 7 bases separated the two germline ends. The CDR3 is 12 amino acids. CDR1 is KGHSH, CDR2 LQKENI, per germline. The CDR3 bases are TGTGCCAGCTCACCACCTTCGCGGGAGCAGTTCTTC. It is translated as CASSPPSREQFF.

The chain combines TRBV4-3 with TRBJ2-7; TRBD2 matches 12 bases. CDR3 size: 15 residues. The V gene end was trimmed by 4 bases and the J gene end by 7 bases; junction bases not matched to a gene: 8. Germline values: CDR1 LGHNA, CDR2 YSLEER. In nucleotides, the CDR3 is TGCGCCAGCAGCCCCCACGTGACTAGCGGGAGTGAGCAGTACTTC. Its translation is CASSPHVTSGSEQYF.

The V call is TRBV4-2, the J call TRBJ1-2; 9 bases map to TRBD1. Germline values: CDR1 LGHNA, CDR2 YNFKEQ. V lost 2 bases and J lost 10; bases outside the gene matches: 2. The CDR3 contains 12 residues. Here the CDR3 reads CASSQRDRDYTF. The CDR3, as DNA: TGTGCCAGCAGCCAACGGGACAGGGACTACACCTTC.

The chain recombines TRBV30 with TRBJ1-6; D not resolved. The V and J ends lost 0 bases and 6 bases respectively, with 12 bases between them. The CDR3 runs 15 residues. In germline, CDR1 is GTSNPN, CDR2 SVGIG (reference sequence). The CDR3 protein is CAWSVDGYLNSPLHF. CDR3 nucleotides: TGTGCCTGGAGTGTGGACGGTTATCTTAATTCACCCCTCCACTTT. The full variable domain, in which reference TRBV30 and TRBJ1-6 provide the parts outside the CDR3, is SQTIHQWPATLVQPVGSPLSLECTVEGTSNPNLYWYRQAAGRGLQLLFYSVGIGQISSEVPQNLSASRPQDRQFILSSKKLLLSDSGFYLCAWSVDGYLNSPLHFGNGTRLTVT.

The chain has TRBV3-1 (or the pseudogene TRBV3-2) and TRBJ1-2; no definite D call. V shed 8 bases and J shed 4 bases, with 20 bases lying between them. Germline values: CDR1 LGHDT, CDR2 YNNKEL (reference sequence). The CDR3 runs to 15 residues. CDR3 bases: TGTGCCAGCGCGAGGCGGCCCGCCTCCACCTATGGCTACACCTTC. As protein: CASARRPASTYGYTF.

This chain links TRBV2 with TRBJ2-5; D gene unclear. Trimming cost V 3 bases and J 5 bases, with 13 bases left between them. The CDR3 contains 14 residues. Germline lookup yields CDR1 SNHLY and CDR2 FYNNEI. Written as DNA, the CDR3 is TGTGCCAGCAGTGAGAGGTTGGGTGAGGAGACCCAGTACTTC. It is translated as CASSERLGEETQYF.

The chain recombines TRBV11-2 with TRBJ1-3, with TRBD1 as a possible D gene (5 bases). The CDR3 length is 16 residues. The germline CDR1 and CDR2 sequences are SGHAT and FQNNGV. V lost 0 bases and J 0 bases, leaving 9 bases between the germline ends. This CDR3 is CASSLEIQASGNTIYF. Written as DNA, the CDR3 is TGTGCCAGCAGCTTAGAGATACAGGCCTCTGGAAACACCATATATTTT.

The chain links TRBV12-5 to TRBJ1-3; 7 bases align to TRBD1. Germline CDR1 and CDR2: LGHNT and FRNRAP. With 0 bases clipped from V and 0 bases from J, the junction kept 8 bases outside the gene matches. The length of the CDR3 is 18 residues. The CDR3 spells CASGLVTGQRFSGNTIYF. CDR3 sequence (DNA): TGTGCTAGTGGTTTGGTAACGGGACAGAGATTCTCTGGAAACACCATATATTTT.

The chain is built from TRBV5-6 and TRBJ2-7, with D possibly matching TRBD2 (6 bases). In germline, CDR1 is SGHDT, CDR2 YYEEEE. The length of the CDR3 is 15 residues. The ends were cut back, 1 base at V and 0 bases at J, with 11 bases in the middle. CDR3 DNA: TGTGCCAGCAGCTTGAGCGCGGGGCCCTCCTACGAGCAGTACTTC. Amino acid sequence: CASSLSAGPSYEQYF.

Points on this clone: Other DNA sequences from this sample encode an identical CDR3 as well. The rearrangement uses TRBV18 and TRBJ1-5; 7 positions agree with TRBD1. The CDR3 extends over 13 amino acids. Per germline, CDR1 KGHSH and CDR2 LQKENI. V gave up 2 bases and J gave up 5 bases; unmatched junction bases: 0. The CDR3 here is CASSPDRDQPQHF. The CDR3 DNA reads TGTGCCAGCTCACCAGACAGGGATCAGCCCCAGCATTTT.

The CDR3 DNA sequence: TGTGCCAGCAGACAGGGGGATCAGCCCCAGCATTTT. Protein sequence: CASRQGDQPQHF. J is TRBJ1-5 and V is TRBV27; 8 bases fit TRBD1. The CDR3 is 12 amino acids. The ends lost 6 bases at V and 5 bases at J; junction bases unmatched: 0. Looked up from germline, CDR1 is MNHEY and CDR2 is SMNVEV (reference sequence).

The chain couples TRBV5-1 to TRBJ1-2; 7 positions match TRBD1. The CDR3 totals 13 residues. V dropped 2 bases and J dropped 8; count of bases not matched to a gene: 6. Germline V gene data show CDR1 as SGHRS and CDR2 as YFSETQ. This chain's CDR3 is CASSFATGSGYTF. The CDR3 DNA follows: TGCGCCAGCAGCTTTGCGACAGGGAGCGGCTACACCTTC.

The V and J genes are TRBV2 and TRBJ2-5; 9 bases map to TRBD2. The CDR3 length is 15 residues. Unmatched junction bases numbered 7, after V lost 3 bases and J lost 5 bases. CDR1 is SNHLY, CDR2 FYNNEI, per germline. The CDR3 protein is CASSDWRGGRETQYF. Written as DNA, the CDR3 is TGTGCCAGCAGTGATTGGCGGGGGGGACGCGAGACCCAGTACTTC.

The chain employs TRBV15 and TRBJ2-3, with 9 positions matching TRBD2. V gave up 3 bases and J gave up 4 bases; unmatched junction bases: 8. The CDR3 spans 16 residues. CDR1 and CDR2 (germline): LNHNV, YYDKDF (reference sequence). In DNA form, the CDR3 reads TGTGCCACCAGCAGTCAAGCGGGAGGAAGATCAGATACGCAGTATTTT. Translated: CATSSQAGGRSDTQYF.

The CDR3 DNA follows: TGTGCCAGCAGCCGAATTTTCAGTGTAAAGGGGACTGAAGCTTTCTTT. This codes for CASSRIFSVKGTEAFF. The chain carries TRBV14 and TRBJ1-1, with D possibly matching TRBD1 (5 bases). Trimming cost V 4 bases and J 5 bases, with 20 bases left between them. Germline V lookup: CDR1 SGHDN, CDR2 FVKESK. This CDR3 contains 16 residues.

CDR3 residues: CASSPDRVYGYTF. The CDR3 DNA sequence: TGTGCCAGCAGCCCGGACAGAGTCTATGGCTACACCTTC. J is TRBJ1-2 and V is TRBV28; tentatively, D is TRBD1 (6 bases). The CDR3 consists of 13 residues. Germline values: CDR1 MDHEN, CDR2 SYDVKM. V shed 6 bases and J shed 4 bases, with 12 bases lying between them.

The V and J genes are TRBV28 and TRBJ1-2, with TRBD1 identical over 8 bases. CDR3 length: 14 amino acids. The V gene's germline CDR1 is MDHEN and CDR2 SYDVKM. Trimming removed 4 bases from V and 8 bases from J; junction bases left unmatched: 9. The CDR3 nucleotides read TGTGCCAGCAGTTACCCATCAGGGGGCAGCGGCTACACCTTC. Translated, it gives CASSYPSGGSGYTF.

This chain uses TRBV7-8 with TRBJ2-1; unclear D gene. The germline gives CDR1 SGHVS, CDR2 FQNEAQ. The CDR3 covers 15 residues. Trimming pared 1 base from V and 2 bases from J, leaving 9 bases between. As DNA, the CDR3 is TGTGCCAGCAGCTTAGAACCGCTTCCCTACAATGAGCAGTTCTTC. Amino acid sequence: CASSLEPLPYNEQFF.

The chain combines TRBV7-2 with TRBJ2-2, with TRBD2 matching 9 bases. The CDR3 sequence is 17 residues long. V lost 5 bases, J lost 0 bases, and 7 bases stayed unmatched. Germline V gene sequence: CDR1 SGHTA, CDR2 FQGNSA. CDR3 nucleotide sequence: TGTGCCAGCAGCCTCACTCTAGCGGGGCCGAACACCGGGGAGCTGTTTTTT. Translating it yields CASSLTLAGPNTGELFF.

This sequence joins TRBV7-2 and TRBJ2-1, with D uncertain. This CDR3 has 13 residues. Germline loops: CDR1 SGHTA, CDR2 FQGNSA. Trimming removed 5 bases at V and 5 bases at J, with 10 bases between. The CDR3 loop is CASSDPTNNEQFF. Here the CDR3 DNA reads TGTGCCAGCAGCGACCCCACAAACAATGAGCAGTTCTTC.

The rearrangement uses TRBV5-4 and TRBJ1-2, with 8 positions matching TRBD1. J lost 8 bases, V lost 4 bases, and 7 bases had no gene match. Germline V gene sequence: CDR1 SGHNT, CDR2 YYREEE (reference sequence). The CDR3 has 13 amino acids. CDR3 amino acids: CASSTPQGEGYTF. As DNA, the CDR3 is TGTGCCAGCAGCACCCCACAGGGGGAAGGCTACACCTTC.

The gene calls are TRBV3-1 (or the pseudogene TRBV3-2) and TRBJ1-2; no clear D. Germline V CDR1 and CDR2: LGHDT, YNNKEL (reference sequence). The CDR3 runs to 11 residues. The V and J ends lost 2 bases and 5 bases respectively, with 3 bases between them. The CDR3 region has the DNA TGTGCCAGCAGCCAACAATATGGCTACACCTTC. Its protein is CASSQQYGYTF.

This chain connects TRBV4-1 to TRBJ1-4; weak D call: TRBD1 (5 bases). Deletions cut 3 bases from V and 7 bases from J, with 12 bases between. CDR3 length: 14 amino acids. Germline values: CDR1 MGHRA, CDR2 YSYEKL. For the CDR3, the DNA is TGCGCCAGCAGCCAGGGGGGTCCGGGTGAAAAACTGTTTTTT. This gives the protein CASSQGGPGEKLFF.

Worth noting for this clone: Other DNA sequences in the sample encode the same CDR3. The CDR3: CASSLRGYEQYF. In nucleotides, the CDR3 is TGTGCCAGCAGCTTAAGGGGGTACGAGCAGTACTTC. This chain uses TRBV7-2 with TRBJ2-7, with D tentatively TRBD1 (6 bases). There are 12 residues in the CDR3. Trimming took 2 bases from V and 4 from J, leaving 6 bases between them. The germline CDR1 and CDR2 sequences are SGHTA and FQGNSA.

This chain joins TRBV7-2 and TRBJ1-3; no reliable D call. V was trimmed by 5 bases and J by 2 bases, leaving 19 bases between them. Germline CDR1 SGHTA, CDR2 FQGNSA. The CDR3 runs 17 residues. The CDR3 sequence: CASSPLGRSGPGNTIYF. CDR3 nucleotides: TGTGCCAGCAGCCCCCTAGGACGATCCGGACCTGGAAACACCATATATTTT.

The rearrangement joins TRBV11-2 to TRBJ2-2; TRBD1 aligns across 10 bases. Germline CDR1 reads SGHAT; CDR2 reads FQNNGV. The CDR3 totals 15 residues. The junction had 2 bases not matched to a gene; V was cut back by 4 bases and J by 3 bases. The CDR3 protein is CASSSTGGHTGELFF. In DNA, the CDR3 is TGTGCCAGCAGCTCGACAGGGGGCCACACCGGGGAGCTGTTTTTT.

This chain connects TRBV7-2 to TRBJ1-2; D uncertain. There are 11 residues in the CDR3. Trimming shortened V by 1 base and J by 5 bases, and 2 bases separated the two germline ends. Germline V gene sequence: CDR1 SGHTA, CDR2 FQGNSA. The CDR3 reads CASSLEYGYTF. As DNA, the CDR3 is TGTGCCAGCAGCTTAGAGTATGGCTACACCTTC.

The chain joins TRBV5-1 to TRBJ1-5; no clear D gene. Deletions cut 7 bases from V and 6 bases from J, with 17 bases between. The germline gives CDR1 SGHRS, CDR2 YFSETQ. This CDR3 has 14 amino acids. The CDR3 nucleotides read TGCGCCAGCCCTCGCCAGGATTTAGGTCAGCCCCAGCATTTT. Its protein is CASPRQDLGQPQHF.

The chain joins TRBV14 to TRBJ1-1; unclear D gene. The ends were cut back, 8 bases at V and 7 bases at J, with 14 bases in the middle. The CDR3 sequence is 12 residues long. Germline values: CDR1 SGHDN, CDR2 FVKESK. Here the CDR3 reads CASGSGPIEAFF. In nucleotides, the CDR3 is TGTGCCAGCGGAAGTGGGCCCATTGAAGCTTTCTTT.